Presented here are 3 T cell receptor beta chains from one specimen sequenced in a study of a mutant IDH1 vaccine in newly diagnosed glioma. Method: immunoSEQ multiplex PCR; TCRdb's copy keeps in-frame clones and lacks some. The sample includes approximately 50,000 clones, over 80% seen only once; the top ten take more than 3%. These TCRs are of unknown antigen specificity. Regarding time point: week 47, end of study. A 20-mer mutant IDH1 peptide at 300 ug was injected subcutaneously with topical imiquimod. This material consisted of PBMCs, taken from a glioma patient whose treatment included an IDH1 peptide vaccine. These receptors originate from a woman aged 50 to 60 with glioma.

The J gene is TRBJ2-7, the V gene TRBV5-1, with 7 positions matching TRBD1. The CDR3 is 14 residues long. In germline, CDR1 is SGHRS, CDR2 YFSETQ. V trimming: 3 bases; J trimming: 1 base; junction bases outside the gene matches: 4. The CDR3 DNA reads TGCGCCAGCAGCTGGAAGGACAGGTCCTACGAGCAGTACTTC. Its protein product is CASSWKDRSYEQYF.

In nucleotides, the CDR3 is TGCGCCAGCAGCCGGGACAGAACCTACAATGAGCAGTTCTTC. Its protein product is CASSRDRTYNEQFF. This chain joins TRBV5-1 and TRBJ2-1; TRBD1 agrees at 7 bases. With 4 bases clipped from V and 2 bases from J, the junction kept 3 bases outside the gene matches. Germline V CDR1 and CDR2: SGHRS, YFSETQ. This CDR3 has 14 amino acids.

The genes are TRBV27 and TRBJ1-2; 7 nucleotides agree with TRBD1. The V and J ends lost 10 bases and 6 bases, in that order; junction bases with no gene match: 14. In germline, CDR1 is MNHEY, CDR2 SMNVEV (reference sequence). CDR3 length: 14 residues. The CDR3 sequence is CATGEEGARDGYTF. The DNA of the CDR3 is TGTGCCACGGGTGAGGAGGGGGCGCGGGATGGCTACACCTTC.